The clone carrying this T cell receptor (beta chain) has a count of ten or more. As for time point: before trial treatment. It was nivolumab, ipilimumab, aspirin, low-dose cyclophosphamide and low-dose radiotherapy that donors received. The patients who were eligible all carried advanced solid tumors that lacked tumor-infiltrating lymphocytes, meaning the tumors were TIL-negative. cDNA synthesis used a TRAV/TRBV-specific primer set for both chains. The authors amplified TCRs for 20 to 25 PCR cycles with a constant-region primer and a V-primer adapter. TCRdb reanalysed the reads using MiXCR and keeps one entry per CDR3 protein. The sample records roughly 54,000 distinct CDR3 sequences, about 25% being singletons. The data belong to a study of low-dose radiotherapy and immunotherapy resistance in tumors. Study-wide background: Those assigned to Cohort 2 were treated with 1 Gy per fraction every two weeks (13 Gy in total over 26 weeks).

The source material was PBMCs, sampled before treatment. The TCR sequence derives from a male donor with prostate cancer.

Here the CDR3 DNA reads TGTGCCAGCAGCCTGACACAAGGTGTACAAGAGACCCAGTACTTC. The encoded protein is CASSLTQGVQETQYF. The chain joins TRBV7-9 to TRBJ2-5; D not certain. The ends were cut back, 5 bases at V and 2 bases at J, with 15 bases in the middle. The CDR3 has 15 amino acids. The V gene's germline CDR1 is SEHNR and CDR2 FQNEAQ (reference sequence).